The 8 T cell receptor beta chains below all came from one sample that was sequenced in a study of OX40 agonist ivuxolimab in advanced cancers. This table comes from immunoSEQ multiplex PCR, and its TCRdb copy is limited to in-frame clones, with some not included. The repertoire has approximately 74,000 clones, under 95% of them found once; the top ten carry 4.5% to 7.5%. Sample: CD4+ or CD8+ T cells sorted from blood, taken in a trial of the OX40 agonist ivuxolimab. The source of these receptors is an adult with an advanced solid tumor such as melanoma, head and neck, liver or kidney cancer.

This chain connects TRBV9 to TRBJ1-1, with D maybe TRBD1 (5 bases). V was pared by 0 bases and J by 3 bases, with 6 bases between. The CDR3 sequence is 13 residues long. Per germline, CDR1 SGDLS and CDR2 YYNGEE. The CDR3 coding sequence is TGTGCCAGCAGCGTAGTAGGGGACACTGAAGCTTTCTTT. Translating it yields CASSVVGDTEAFF.

V and J are TRBV6-5 and TRBJ2-1, with D perhaps TRBD2 (7 bases). The V end lost 2 bases, the J end lost 7 bases, and 15 bases lay between the germline ends. Germline loops: CDR1 MNHEY, CDR2 SVGAGI. This CDR3 is 15 amino acids long. CDR3 DNA: TGTGCCAGCAGTTACACGGGGGGCCTAGTAAATGAGCAGTTCTTC. Translation: CASSYTGGLVNEQFF.

The chain is built from TRBV9 and TRBJ1-2; D not certain. The CDR3 sequence is 16 residues long. The germline V gene encodes CDR1 SGDLS and CDR2 YYNGEE. V gave up 0 bases and J gave up 2 bases, with 14 bases separating them. The CDR3 spells CASSVDGGNPNYGYTF. The DNA for the CDR3 is TGTGCCAGCAGCGTAGATGGTGGTAACCCCAACTATGGCTACACCTTC.

V and J are TRBV6-5 and TRBJ2-3; TRBD2 might be the D (6 bases). The ends were cut back, 6 bases at V and 1 base at J, with 14 bases in the middle. This CDR3 has 15 residues. In germline, CDR1 is MNHEY, CDR2 SVGAGI. The CDR3, as DNA: TGTGCCAGCAGGGTAACGGGACTCCGCACAGATACGCAGTATTTT. This codes for CASRVTGLRTDTQYF.

This clone was found a few times. This chain connects TRBV7-9 to TRBJ2-7, with TRBD2 as a possible D gene (6 bases). The CDR3 extends over 13 amino acids. Trimming removed 4 bases from V and 3 bases from J, with 10 bases in between. Germline CDR1 is SEHNR and CDR2 is FQNEAQ (reference sequence). The CDR3 DNA is TGTGCCAGCAGCTGGCCCGGGGGCTACGAGCAGTACTTC. Its protein product is CASSWPGGYEQYF.

The rearrangement uses TRBV11-2 and TRBJ1-2; tentatively, D is TRBD1 (5 bases). The CDR3 totals 12 residues. CDR1 is SGHAT and CDR2 is FQNNGV in the germline V gene. Trimming stripped 7 bases from V and 4 bases from J, with 10 bases between. The CDR3 is CASTSGSYGYTF. The DNA of the CDR3 is TGTGCCAGCACCTCAGGGAGCTATGGCTACACCTTC. Full variable domain (remainder filled in from reference TRBV11-2 and TRBJ1-2): EAGVAQSPRYKIIEKRQSVAFWCNPISGHATLYWYQQILGQGPKLLIQFQNNGVVDDSQLPKDRFSAERLKGVDSTLKIQPAKLEDSAVYLCASTSGSYGYTFGSGTRLTVV.

Details on this clone: At one end, the junction sequence differs from germline, possibly due to a read error. The chain couples TRBV7-9 to TRBJ2-1; D gene unclear. In germline, CDR1 is SEHNR, CDR2 FQNEAQ (reference sequence). This CDR3 has 13 residues. CDR3 protein: CATSFDPFDEQFF. The CDR3 DNA sequence: TGTGCCACCAGCTTCGACCCTTTCGATGAGCAGTTCTTC.

The V and J genes are TRBV7-9 and TRBJ1-1; no firm D call. The V gene lost 4 bases and the J gene lost 5 bases, with 17 bases spanning the gap. The CDR3 length is 15 residues. CDR1 is SEHNR, CDR2 FQNEAQ, per germline (reference sequence). The CDR3 DNA reads as TGTGCCAGCAGCTCGTTCTTGGGATTAGATACTGAAGCTTTCTTT. This encodes CASSSFLGLDTEAFF.